This T cell receptor (beta chain) comes out of a study of a mutant IDH1 vaccine in newly diagnosed glioma. Study in general: Eight vaccinations were given in weeks 1, 3, 5, 7, 11, 15, 19 and 23. Earlier therapy was either radiotherapy, temozolomide, or both, and most got both. There were approximately 60% males and 37.5% females among treated patients, whose mean age was approximately 41 years. Patients received vaccination from 4-6 weeks after radiotherapy alone, or with temozolomide cycles.

Comments on this clone: What it binds is not known.

Assay used: immunoSEQ multiplex PCR; TCRdb lists only in-frame clones, some missing. The data show about 40,000 clones, roughly 90% seen once. Deletions cut 5 bases from V and 3 bases from J, with 8 bases between. CDR1 is SGHTA, CDR2 FQGNSA, per germline. The length of the CDR3 is 13 residues. Specified time point: week 5, during vaccination. Alongside topical imiquimod, each dose of vaccine comprised 300 ug of mutant IDH1 20-mer peptide. The chain carries TRBV7-2 and TRBJ1-5, with no clear D. This TCR was recovered from a man aged 45-65 years with glioma. Sequences were derived from PBMCs, sampled from a glioma patient whose treatment included an IDH1 peptide vaccine. CDR3 amino acids: CASSLQTNQPQHF. The DNA of the CDR3 is TGTGCCAGCAGCCTCCAGACCAATCAGCCCCAGCATTTT.